Listed here are 13 T cell receptor beta chains from one sample, sequenced in a study of T-cell reconstitution after alpha-beta-depleted transplantation in children (dated by TCRdb to about 2016). The time point label, as the study defines it: day 60 (about 2 months) after transplantation. The treatment or condition label of this sample denotes: allogeneic hematopoietic cell transplantation with graft depleted of TCRalphabeta T cells and CD19 B cells. The library was generated by PCR. The data were produced on an Illumina HiSeq 2500. To normalize quantification of the TCRbeta repertoire, the TCR libraries were built with molecular barcoding that relied on unique molecular identifiers. Clones were called with MiXCR by TCRdb after fastp trimmed the public reads at Q25, and only in-frame beta chains were retained. Merged by CDR3 protein, the rows form single entries marked with the most common genes and DNA. This sample is represented by around 25,000 distinct CDR3 sequences; roughly a sixth of them were singletons. The top ten clonotypes cover 35% of the sample.

The input for sequencing was PBMCs, mostly from graft donor cells, taken 60 days after TCRalphabeta/CD19-depleted stem cell transplant. The receptors come from a male patient aged 2-10 years who had a stem cell transplant for acute lymphoblastic leukemia, so the T cells may come from the graft donor.

This clonotype was seen at least ten times. This chain joins TRBV28 and TRBJ1-1, with 8 bases lining up with TRBD1. CDR3 length equals 18 residues. From germline, CDR1 is MDHEN and CDR2 SYDVKM. V trimming: 3 bases; J trimming: 3 bases; junction bases outside the gene matches: 15. CDR3 DNA: TGTGCCAGCAGTTTCCCCAGCAAGACGCACAGGGGGGACACTGAAGCTTTCTTT. Protein sequence: CASSFPSKTHRGDTEAFF. The variable domain in full, with the rest retrieved from reference TRBV28 and TRBJ1-1, is DVKVTQSSRYLVKRTGEKVFLECVQDMDHENMFWYRQDPGLGLRLIYFSYDVKMKEKGDIPEGYSVSREKKERFSLILESASTNQTSMYLCASSFPSKTHRGDTEAFFGQGTRLTVV.

This chain joins TRBV6-2 or TRBV6-3 and TRBJ1-1; the D is unclear. The germline V and J ends were trimmed by 5 bases and 1 base, with 2 bases remaining between them. This CDR3 has 11 amino acids. CDR1 and CDR2 from the germline V gene are MNHEY and SVGEGT. The CDR3 region is CASSRNTEAFF. The CDR3 DNA reads as TGTGCCAGCAGTCGGAACACTGAAGCTTTCTTT.

This clonotype was counted many times. The chain couples TRBV20-1 to TRBJ2-7; 10 bases map to TRBD1. CDR1 and CDR2 (germline): DFQATT, SNEGSKA (reference sequence). With V trimmed by 5 bases and J by 5 bases, 12 bases remained unmatched. The CDR3 runs 15 residues. CDR3 residues: CSAPLGTGVTNEQYF. The DNA for the CDR3 is TGCAGTGCTCCGTTGGGGACAGGGGTTACCAACGAGCAGTACTTC.

The chain uses TRBV15 and TRBJ1-6; D remains unclear. The CDR3 length is 12 residues. Trimming cost V 0 bases and J 9 bases, with 3 bases left between them. CDR1 is LNHNV and CDR2 is YYDKDF in the germline V gene (reference sequence). CDR3 sequence (DNA): TGTGCCACCAGCAGAGATCGTTCACCCCTCCACTTT. Its translation is CATSRDRSPLHF.

This clonotype was detected a few times. The chain combines TRBV12-3 or TRBV12-4 with TRBJ2-1; D is ambiguous. This CDR3 is 13 amino acids long. V was clipped by 3 bases and J by 7 bases, with 10 bases between them. The chain's CDR3 is CASSFYSTNEQFF. CDR3 nucleotide sequence: TGTGCCAGCAGTTTTTACAGCACAAATGAGCAGTTCTTC.

The sample holds many counts of this clonotype. The chain employs TRBV20-1 and TRBJ1-6, with a tentative D call TRBD1 (5 bases). The CDR3 spans 15 residues. With 0 bases removed from V and 6 bases from J, the gap between germline ends came to 12 bases. Germline V CDR1 and CDR2: DFQATT, SNEGSKA (reference sequence). The chain's CDR3 is CSARESQGTNSPLHF. The CDR3 DNA reads TGCAGTGCTAGAGAGTCTCAGGGTACTAATTCACCCCTCCACTTT.

There are many counts of this clonotype. The gene calls are TRBV28 and TRBJ1-2; no definite D call. The length of the CDR3 is 15 residues. The germline CDR1 and CDR2 sequences are MDHEN and SYDVKM. Deletions cut 2 bases from V and 4 bases from J, with 14 bases between. The CDR3 loop is CASSLRWKFGYGYTF. The DNA for the CDR3 is TGTGCCAGCAGTTTACGGTGGAAGTTTGGCTATGGCTACACCTTC.

The chain combines TRBV7-2 with TRBJ2-3; D gene unclear. The V and J ends lost 2 bases and 7 bases respectively, with 10 bases between them. This CDR3 has 13 residues. Germline assignment: CDR1 SGHTA and CDR2 FQGNSA. The CDR3: CASSLPTVNTQYF. CDR3 nucleotides: TGTGCCAGCAGCTTACCCACAGTAAATACGCAGTATTTT.

This clonotype turned up a few times. The chain joins TRBV10-1 to TRBJ1-1; D is undetermined. The CDR3 runs 12 residues. The V and J ends lost 9 bases and 1 base respectively, with 9 bases between them. Germline CDR1 is WNHNN and CDR2 is SYGVQD (reference sequence). The CDR3 DNA sequence: TGCGCCAGAGGACCGAGGAACACTGAAGCTTTCTTT. Residues: CARGPRNTEAFF.

V is TRBV5-1 and J is TRBJ2-4, with TRBD2 as a possible D gene (6 bases). The CDR3 totals 11 residues. Germline-derived CDR1 and CDR2 are SGHRS and YFSETQ. V gave up 4 bases and J gave up 10 bases, with 9 bases separating them. Here the CDR3 DNA reads TGCGCCAGCAGCCCCCGGGGGATTCAGTACTTC. Translating it yields CASSPRGIQYF.

This clonotype has just a few counts. The rearrangement joins TRBV12-3 or TRBV12-4 to TRBJ2-1; 8 nucleotides align to TRBD2. Unmatched junction bases numbered 5, after V lost 5 bases and J lost 2 bases. CDR3 size: 15 residues. This chain's CDR3 is CASSPSGGAYNEQFF. The DNA for the CDR3 is TGTGCCAGCAGTCCGAGCGGGGGCGCCTACAATGAGCAGTTCTTC.

V and J are TRBV5-1 and TRBJ2-7; unclear D gene. The germline V and J ends were trimmed by 0 bases and 2 bases, with 9 bases remaining between them. Germline CDR1 and CDR2: SGHRS and YFSETQ. CDR3 length: 14 residues. The CDR3 loop is CASSLVADPYEQYF. The CDR3 nucleotides read TGCGCCAGCAGCTTGGTCGCGGACCCCTACGAGCAGTACTTC.

This clonotype was observed many times. V usage is TRBV5-1 and J usage is TRBJ2-3; D uncertain. In germline, CDR1 is SGHRS, CDR2 YFSETQ. The V and J ends lost 6 bases and 1 base respectively, with 12 bases between them. The CDR3 is made up of 14 amino acids. The CDR3 coding sequence is TGCGCCAGCACCCCGAGGACGGGCACAGATACGCAGTATTTT. This codes for CASTPRTGTDTQYF.